This T cell receptor (beta chain) is from a study of control samples from healthy donors and cancer patients. Profiling relied on immunoSEQ multiplex PCR, and the TCRdb table lists in-frame clones only, not all of them. The table shows over 100,000 clones, with 92% occurring only once. V lost 5 bases and J 6 bases, leaving 13 bases between the germline ends. The CDR3 runs 13 residues. CDR1 is SGHAT and CDR2 is FQNNGV in the germline V gene. The sequence derives from a woman aged 45 to 65 in good health. Material: blood. The chain carries TRBV11-2 and TRBJ1-2; D possibly corresponds to TRBD1 (5 bases). The CDR3, as DNA: TGTGCCAGCAGCCCCTCAGGGTATAATGGCTACACCTTC. It yields the protein CASSPSGYNGYTF.